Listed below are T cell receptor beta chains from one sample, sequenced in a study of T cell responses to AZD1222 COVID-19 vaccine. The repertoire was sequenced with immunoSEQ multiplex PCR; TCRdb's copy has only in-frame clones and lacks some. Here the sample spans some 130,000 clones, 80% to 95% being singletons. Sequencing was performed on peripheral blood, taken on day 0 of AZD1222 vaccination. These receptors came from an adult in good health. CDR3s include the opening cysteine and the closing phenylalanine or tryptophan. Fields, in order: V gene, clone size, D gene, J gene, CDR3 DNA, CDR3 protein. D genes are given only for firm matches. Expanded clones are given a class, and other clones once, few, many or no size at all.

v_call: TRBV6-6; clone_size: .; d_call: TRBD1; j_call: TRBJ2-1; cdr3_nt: TGTGCCAGCAGTGGGACAGGGGATAGTAATGAGCAGTTCTTC; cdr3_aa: CASSGTGDSNEQFF
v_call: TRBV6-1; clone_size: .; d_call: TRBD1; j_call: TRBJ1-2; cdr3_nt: TGTGCCAGCAGTGATTGGGGACAGGGGGCGGGTGGCTACACCTTC; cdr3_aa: CASSDWGQGAGGYTF
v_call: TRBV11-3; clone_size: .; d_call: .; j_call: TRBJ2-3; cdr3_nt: TGTGCCAGCAGCTTTTACAGCACAGATACGCAGTATTTT; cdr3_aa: CASSFYSTDTQYF
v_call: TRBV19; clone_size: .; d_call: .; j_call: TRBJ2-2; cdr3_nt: TGTGCCAGTAGTACCCTGGAATCGCGGCGGGAGAACACCGGGGAGCTGTTTTTT; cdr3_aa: CASSTLESRRENTGELFF
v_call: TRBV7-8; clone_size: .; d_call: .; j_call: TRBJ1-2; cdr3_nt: TGTGCCAGCAGCTTAGTAGGAGACAGGCACTATGGCTACACCTTC; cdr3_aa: CASSLVGDRHYGYTF
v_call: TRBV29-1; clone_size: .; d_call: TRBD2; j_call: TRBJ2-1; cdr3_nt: TGCAGCGCGAGGGGGATACTTCTAGCGGGGAAAGACAATGAGCAGTTCTTC; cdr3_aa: CSARGILLAGKDNEQFF
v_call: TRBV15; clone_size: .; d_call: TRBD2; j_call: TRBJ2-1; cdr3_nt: TGTGCCACCAGCAGAGATAGGACTAGCGGGAGAGGGAATGAGCAGTTCTTC; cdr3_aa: CATSRDRTSGRGNEQFF
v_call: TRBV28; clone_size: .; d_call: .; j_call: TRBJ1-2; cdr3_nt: TGTGCCAGTACATGGAACTATGGCTACACCTTC; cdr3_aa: CASTWNYGYTF
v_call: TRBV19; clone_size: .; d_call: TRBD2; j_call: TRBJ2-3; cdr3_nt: TGTGCCAGTAGTATGGCGGGAGGGACAGATACGCAGTATTTT; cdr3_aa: CASSMAGGTDTQYF
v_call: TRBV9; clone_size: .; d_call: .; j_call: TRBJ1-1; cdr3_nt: TGTGCCAGCAGCGTAGGACCGGGTACCACTGAAGCTTTCTTT; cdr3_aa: CASSVGPGTTEAFF
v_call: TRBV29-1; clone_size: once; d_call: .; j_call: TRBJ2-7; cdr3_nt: TGCAGCCCGATACAGACGAGGAAGTGCGAGCAGTACTTC; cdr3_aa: CSPIQTRKCEQYF
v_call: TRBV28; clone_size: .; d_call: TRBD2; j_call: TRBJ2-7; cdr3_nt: TGTGCCAGCAGACCGAGCGGGAGGACAACCTACGAGCAGTACTTC; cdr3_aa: CASRPSGRTTYEQYF
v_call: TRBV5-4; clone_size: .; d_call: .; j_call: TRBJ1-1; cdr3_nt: TGTGCCAGCAGTTCGTGGAGGGCGGGGAACACTGAAGCTTTCTTT; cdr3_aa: CASSSWRAGNTEAFF
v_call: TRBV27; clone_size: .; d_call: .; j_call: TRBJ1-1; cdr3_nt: TGTGCCAGCAGTTTCCATCCGGGTAACACTGAAGCTTTCTTT; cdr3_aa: CASSFHPGNTEAFF
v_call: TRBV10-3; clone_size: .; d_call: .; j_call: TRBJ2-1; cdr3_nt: TGTGCCATCAGTGGTTCAGGGAGCTACAATGAGCAGTTCTTC; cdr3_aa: CAISGSGSYNEQFF
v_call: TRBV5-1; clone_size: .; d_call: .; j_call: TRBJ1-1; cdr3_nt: TGCGCCAGCAGCTTGGGCTCTAGGGCCAACACTGAAGCTTTCTTT; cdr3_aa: CASSLGSRANTEAFF
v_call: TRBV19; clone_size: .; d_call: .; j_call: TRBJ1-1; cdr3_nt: TGTGCCAGTAGAGGGCTTCTCGGCACTGAAGCTTTCTTT; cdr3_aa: CASRGLLGTEAFF
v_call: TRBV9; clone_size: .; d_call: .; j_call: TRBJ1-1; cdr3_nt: TGTGCCAGCAGCGTCAACATGAACACTGAAGCTTTCTTT; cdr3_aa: CASSVNMNTEAFF
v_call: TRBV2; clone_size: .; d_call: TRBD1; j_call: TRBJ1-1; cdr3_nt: TGTGCCAGCCGTAGACAGGGGGATAGCACTGAAGCTTTCTTT; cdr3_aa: CASRRQGDSTEAFF
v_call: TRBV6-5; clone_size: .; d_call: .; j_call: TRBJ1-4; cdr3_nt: TGTGCCAGCAGTTACCAAGACAGGTCTAATGAAAAACTGTTTTTT; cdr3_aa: CASSYQDRSNEKLFF
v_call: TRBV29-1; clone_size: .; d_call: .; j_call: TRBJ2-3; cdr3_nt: TGCAGCGTTCACCCTAGCGGCACAGATACGCAGTATTTT; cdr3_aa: CSVHPSGTDTQYF
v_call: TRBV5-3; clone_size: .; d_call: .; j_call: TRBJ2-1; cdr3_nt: TGTGCCAGAAGCCCAGAGACGGGTAATGAGCAGTTCTTC; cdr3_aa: CARSPETGNEQFF
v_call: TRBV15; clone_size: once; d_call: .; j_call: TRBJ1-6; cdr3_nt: TGTGCCACCAGCACCGGGAGAGAGCAGTTTTATAATTCACCCCTCCACTTT; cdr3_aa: CATSTGREQFYNSPLHF
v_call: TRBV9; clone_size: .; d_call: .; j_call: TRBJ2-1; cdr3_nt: TGTGCCAGCAGCGAACAGTTGAGCTCCTACAATGAGCAGTTCTTC; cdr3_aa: CASSEQLSSYNEQFF
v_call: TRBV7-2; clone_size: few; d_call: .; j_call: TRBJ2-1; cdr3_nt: TGTGCCAGCAGCCCACGGAAGGGGGTAGTGAATGAGCAGTTCTTC; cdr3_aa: CASSPRKGVVNEQFF